A selection of T cell receptor beta chains follows, all from one sample in a study of CD8 T cells in ankylosing spondylitis. TCRdb redid the calling of the 5' RACE reads with MiXCR, one entry per CDR3 protein. This sample has some 400,000 distinct CDR3 sequences, with about 20% found just once. The sequencing input was blood, either unsorted or a sorted T cell fraction (not recorded which). These TCRs come from a male donor with ankylosing spondylitis. The CDR3 runs from the conserved cysteine through the conserved F or W. The order of the fields is clone size, V gene, D gene, J gene, CDR3 protein, CDR3 DNA. A D gene is named only where the DNA matches it firmly. Rows may omit the clone size; those that give it use once, few, many or a size class.

>few|TRBV20-1|TRBD2|TRBJ2-1
CSAISPSGFYNEQFF
TGCAGTGCTATCTCGCCTAGCGGATTCTACAATGAGCAGTTCTTC
>many|TRBV7-6|NA|TRBJ1-5
CASSLDIAQPQHF
TGTGCCAGCAGCTTAGATATTGCTCAGCCCCAGCATTTT
>few|TRBV5-1|NA|TRBJ2-7
CASSLTTGSYEQYF
TGCGCCAGCAGCTTGACTACAGGCTCCTACGAGCAGTACTTC
>NA|TRBV5-1|NA|TRBJ2-1
CASSSPGRGPNEQFF
TGCGCCAGCAGCTCCCCAGGGCGGGGGCCTAATGAGCAGTTCTTC
>many|TRBV29-1|NA|TRBJ2-3
CSERLGDTQYF
TGCAGCGAACGACTCGGAGATACGCAGTATTTT
>many|TRBV4-3|NA|TRBJ1-4
CASSQEGSVNGEKLFF
TGCGCCAGCAGCCAAGAAGGGAGCGTAAATGGTGAAAAACTGTTTTTT
>NA|TRBV6-1|TRBD1|TRBJ2-1
CASSRQGVYNEQFF
TGTGCCAGCAGTCGACAGGGCGTGTACAATGAGCAGTTCTTC
>NA|TRBV5-1|TRBD1|TRBJ2-3
CASSLGDRDTDTQYF
TGCGCCAGCAGCTTGGGGGACAGGGACACAGATACGCAGTATTTT
>few|TRBV11-2|TRBD2|TRBJ2-1
CASSLSGRAMNEQFF
TGTGCCAGCAGCCTGAGCGGGAGGGCCATGAATGAGCAGTTCTTC
>NA|TRBV28|TRBD1|TRBJ1-1
CASSSAAGGGYTEAFF
TGTGCCAGCAGTTCGGCAGCAGGGGGCGGGTACACTGAAGCTTTCTTT
>few|TRBV5-1|NA|TRBJ2-2
CASRFAGVGGELFF
TGCGCCAGCAGATTCGCAGGGGTCGGCGGGGAGCTGTTTTTT
>NA|TRBV30|TRBD2|TRBJ2-1
CAWSGGLAGAGRNEQFF
TGTGCCTGGAGTGGAGGACTAGCGGGAGCGGGGAGGAATGAGCAGTTCTTC
>NA|TRBV5-1|NA|TRBJ2-7
CASSLGQGGRKQYF
TGCGCCAGCAGCTTGGGGCAGGGGGGCAGAAAGCAGTACTTC
>NA|TRBV10-3|TRBD1|TRBJ2-7
CAISGGQGTYEQYF
TGTGCCATCAGTGGGGGACAGGGGACCTACGAGCAGTACTTC
>NA|TRBV10-3|NA|TRBJ2-1
CAISEGRTGTYNEQFF
TGTGCCATCAGTGAGGGAAGAACAGGTACCTACAATGAGCAGTTCTTC
>few|TRBV5-1|TRBD2|TRBJ2-7
CASRFTGTSGSEQYF
TGCGCCAGCAGATTCACCGGGACTAGCGGGTCCGAGCAGTACTTC
>few|TRBV20-1|NA|TRBJ2-5
CSAIPTQETQYF
TGCAGTGCTATCCCGACCCAAGAGACCCAGTACTTC
>NA|TRBV29-1|TRBD1|TRBJ1-4
CSADRGNEKLFF
TGCAGCGCCGACAGGGGTAATGAAAAACTGTTTTTT
>many|TRBV5-1|NA|TRBJ2-1
CASSLSGGYEQFF
TGCGCCAGCAGCTTGTCCGGAGGTTACGAGCAGTTCTTC
>NA|TRBV23-1|TRBD1|TRBJ2-7
CASSQWNRGPYEQYF
TGCGCCAGCAGTCAATGGAACAGGGGGCCCTACGAGCAGTACTTC
>many|TRBV7-3|NA|TRBJ2-1
CASSAGPDNEQFF
TGTGCCAGCAGCGCCGGACCTGACAATGAGCAGTTCTTC
>once|TRBV29-1|NA|TRBJ2-5
CSVFSGAVETQYF
TGCAGCGTTTTCTCGGGGGCAGTGGAGACCCAGTACTTC
>many|TRBV7-9|NA|TRBJ2-3
CASSSITDTQYF
TGTGCCAGCAGCTCTATCACAGATACGCAGTATTTT
>NA|TRBV5-1|NA|TRBJ1-5
CASSLDGITSQPQHF
TGCGCCAGCAGCTTGGACGGGATAACATCTCAGCCCCAGCATTTT
>few|TRBV12-3/TRBV12-4|TRBD2|TRBJ2-7
CASSPEGLVQGEQYF
TGTGCCAGCAGCCCTGAGGGACTAGTACAGGGCGAGCAGTACTTC
>NA|TRBV5-1|NA|TRBJ2-7
CASTEQGGSTYEQYF
TGCGCCAGCACCGAACAGGGAGGTTCGACCTACGAGCAGTACTTC
>NA|TRBV5-1|NA|TRBJ2-5
CASSMSETQYF
TGCGCCAGCAGCATGTCAGAGACCCAGTACTTC
>NA|TRBV27|TRBD1|TRBJ2-7
CASRGQGRPYEQYF
TGTGCCAGCAGGGGACAGGGGCGACCCTACGAGCAGTACTTC
>NA|TRBV7-8|TRBD2|TRBJ2-2
CASSPSGSGTGELFF
TGTGCCAGCAGCCCTAGCGGGAGTGGGACCGGGGAGCTGTTTTTT
>few|TRBV28|NA|TRBJ2-2
CASYRRPNTGELFF
TGTGCCAGTTACCGGCGCCCGAACACCGGGGAGCTGTTTTTT
>NA|TRBV12-3/TRBV12-4|NA|TRBJ1-2
CASSERDYGYTF
TGTGCCAGCAGCGAACGGGACTATGGCTACACCTTC
>NA|TRBV27|NA|TRBJ2-7
CASRQMDSLRHEQYF
TGTGCCAGCAGACAGATGGACAGTCTGAGGCACGAGCAGTACTTC
>NA|TRBV5-1|NA|TRBJ2-1
CASTATPNNEQFF
TGCGCCAGCACAGCGACTCCTAACAATGAGCAGTTCTTC
>few|TRBV5-1|NA|TRBJ2-1
CASSEQPSASSYNEQFF
TGCGCCAGCAGCGAGCAGCCTAGCGCTAGCTCCTACAATGAGCAGTTCTTC
>NA|TRBV5-6|NA|TRBJ1-3
CASSLIHGSSGNTIYF
TGTGCCAGCAGCTTGATCCACGGATCATCTGGAAACACCATATATTTT
>NA|TRBV5-1|TRBD1|TRBJ1-4
CASSLGVAGTGNEKLFF
TGCGCCAGCAGCTTGGGGGTTGCCGGGACAGGCAATGAAAAACTGTTTTTT
>few|TRBV25-1|NA|TRBJ2-7
CASSELGAQSSYEQYF
TGTGCCAGCAGTGAATTGGGGGCCCAGAGCTCCTACGAGCAGTACTTC
>NA|TRBV20-1|TRBD2|TRBJ2-1
CSARAPGLAGVHEQFF
TGCAGTGCTAGAGCCCCCGGACTAGCGGGAGTCCATGAGCAGTTCTTC
>NA|TRBV29-1|NA|TRBJ1-1
CSVGGVLNTEAFF
TGCAGCGTGGGAGGGGTCCTGAACACTGAAGCTTTCTTT
>NA|TRBV5-1|NA|TRBJ2-7
CASSLTGSSYEQYF
TGCGCCAGCAGCTTGACAGGAAGCTCCTACGAGCAGTACTTC
>NA|TRBV7-2|NA|TRBJ2-7
CASSLGTARSYEQYF
TGTGCCAGCAGCTTAGGGACAGCAAGATCCTACGAGCAGTACTTC
>NA|TRBV10-3|TRBD1|TRBJ2-1
CAINKGASHPYNEQFF
TGTGCCATCAACAAGGGGGCTTCACACCCCTACAATGAGCAGTTCTTC